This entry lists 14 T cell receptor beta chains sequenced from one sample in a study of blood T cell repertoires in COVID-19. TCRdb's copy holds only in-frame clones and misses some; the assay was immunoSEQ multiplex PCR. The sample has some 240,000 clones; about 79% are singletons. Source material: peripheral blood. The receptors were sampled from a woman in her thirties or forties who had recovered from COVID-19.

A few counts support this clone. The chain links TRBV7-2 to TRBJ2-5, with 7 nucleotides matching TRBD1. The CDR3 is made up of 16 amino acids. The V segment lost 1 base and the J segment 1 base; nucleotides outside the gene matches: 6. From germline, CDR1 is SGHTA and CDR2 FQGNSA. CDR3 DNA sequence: TGTGCCAGCAGCTTAGGCACCGGGACAGCCCAAGAGACCCAGTACTTC. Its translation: CASSLGTGTAQETQYF.

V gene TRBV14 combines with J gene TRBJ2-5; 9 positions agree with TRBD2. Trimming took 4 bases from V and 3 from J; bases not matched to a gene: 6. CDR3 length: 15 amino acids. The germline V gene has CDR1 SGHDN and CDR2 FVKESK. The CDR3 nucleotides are TGTGCCAGCAGCCGCACTTTAGCGGGGGAAGAGACCCAGTACTTC. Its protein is CASSRTLAGEETQYF. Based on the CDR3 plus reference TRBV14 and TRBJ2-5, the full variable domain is EAGVTQFPSHSVIEKGQTVTLRCDPISGHDNLYWYRRVMGKEIKFLLHFVKESKQDESGMPNNRFLAERTGGTYSTLKVQPAELEDSGVYFCASSRTLAGEETQYFGPGTRLLVL.

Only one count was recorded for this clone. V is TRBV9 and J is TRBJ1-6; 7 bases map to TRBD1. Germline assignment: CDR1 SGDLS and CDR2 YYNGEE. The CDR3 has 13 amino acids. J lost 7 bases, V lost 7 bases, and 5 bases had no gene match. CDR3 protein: CASGGQANSPLHF. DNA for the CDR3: TGTGCCAGCGGTGGACAGGCAAATTCACCCCTCCACTTT.

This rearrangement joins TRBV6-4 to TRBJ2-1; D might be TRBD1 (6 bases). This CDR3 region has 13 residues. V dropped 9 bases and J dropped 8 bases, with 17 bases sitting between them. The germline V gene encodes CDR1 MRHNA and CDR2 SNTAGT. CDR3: CARITGSRHEQFF. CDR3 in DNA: TGTGCCAGGATAACAGGGTCCCGGCATGAGCAGTTCTTC.

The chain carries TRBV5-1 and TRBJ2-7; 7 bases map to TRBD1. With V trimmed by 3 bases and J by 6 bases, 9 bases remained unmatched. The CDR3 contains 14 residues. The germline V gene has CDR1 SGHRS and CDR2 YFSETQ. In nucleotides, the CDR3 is TGCGCCAGCAGCTCGGGACAGTCTTCGGCCGAGCAGTACTTC. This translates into CASSSGQSSAEQYF.

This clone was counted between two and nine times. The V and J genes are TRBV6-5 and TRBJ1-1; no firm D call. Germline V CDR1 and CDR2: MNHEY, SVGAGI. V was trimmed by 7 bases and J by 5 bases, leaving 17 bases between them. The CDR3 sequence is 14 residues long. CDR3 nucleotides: TGTGCCAGCATTAATATGGAGGGCCGGACTGAAGCTTTCTTT. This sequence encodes CASINMEGRTEAFF.

In DNA, the CDR3 is TGTGCCATCAGTGAGTTTGGGGGGAACTATGGCTACACCTTC. This sequence encodes CAISEFGGNYGYTF. This sequence joins TRBV10-3 and TRBJ1-2; D is perhaps TRBD1 (5 bases). Germline V gene lookup returns CDR1 ENHRY and CDR2 SYGVKD. This CDR3 contains 14 residues. Trimming cost V 1 base and J 2 bases, with 8 bases left between them.

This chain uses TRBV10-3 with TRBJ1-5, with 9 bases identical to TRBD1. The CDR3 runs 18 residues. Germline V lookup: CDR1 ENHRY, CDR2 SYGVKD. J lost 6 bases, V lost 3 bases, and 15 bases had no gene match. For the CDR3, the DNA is TGTGCCATCAGTGACCGGAACTCGGGACAGGGCGGAGGTCAGCCCCAGCATTTT. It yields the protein CAISDRNSGQGGGQPQHF.

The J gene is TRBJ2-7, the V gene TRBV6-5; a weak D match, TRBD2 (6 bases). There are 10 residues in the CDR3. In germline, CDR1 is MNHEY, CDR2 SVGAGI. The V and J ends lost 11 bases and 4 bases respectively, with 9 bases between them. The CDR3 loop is CAAGIYEQYF. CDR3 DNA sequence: TGTGCCGCGGGGATTTACGAGCAGTACTTC.

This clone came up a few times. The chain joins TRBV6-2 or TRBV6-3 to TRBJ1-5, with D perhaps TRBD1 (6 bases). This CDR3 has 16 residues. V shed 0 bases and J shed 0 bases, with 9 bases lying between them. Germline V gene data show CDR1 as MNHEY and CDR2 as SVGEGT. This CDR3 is CASSYSSGASNQPQHF. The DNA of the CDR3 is TGTGCCAGCAGTTACTCGTCAGGGGCTAGCAATCAGCCCCAGCATTTT.

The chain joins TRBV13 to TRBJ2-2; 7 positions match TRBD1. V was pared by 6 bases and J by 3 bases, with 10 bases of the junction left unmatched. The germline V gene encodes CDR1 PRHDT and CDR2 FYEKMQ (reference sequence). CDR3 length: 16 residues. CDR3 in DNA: TGTGCCAGCAGGGGCGAAGGGGGCAGCCACACCGGGGAGCTGTTTTTT. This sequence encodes CASRGEGGSHTGELFF.

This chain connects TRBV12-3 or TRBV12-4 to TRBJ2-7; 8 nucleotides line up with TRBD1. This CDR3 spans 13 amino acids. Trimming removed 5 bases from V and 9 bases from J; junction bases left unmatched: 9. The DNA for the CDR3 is TGTGCCAGCAGTATGGACAGGGTCGGAGTGCAGTACTTC. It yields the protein CASSMDRVGVQYF.

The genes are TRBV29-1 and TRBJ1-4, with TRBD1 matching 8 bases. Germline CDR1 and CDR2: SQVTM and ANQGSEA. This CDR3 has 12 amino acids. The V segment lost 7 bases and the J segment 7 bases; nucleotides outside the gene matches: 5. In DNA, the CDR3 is TGCAGCGCAGAAACAGGGGGTGAAAAACTGTTTTTT. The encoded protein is CSAETGGEKLFF.

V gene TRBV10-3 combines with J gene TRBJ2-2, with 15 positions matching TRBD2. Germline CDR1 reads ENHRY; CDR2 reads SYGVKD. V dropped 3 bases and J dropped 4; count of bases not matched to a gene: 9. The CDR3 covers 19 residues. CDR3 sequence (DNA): TGTGCCATCAGTGACTCCCCGGGACTAGCGGGGGGTCGCACCGGGGAGCTGTTTTTT. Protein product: CAISDSPGLAGGRTGELFF.